Included here is one T cell receptor beta chain sequence, with context. This specimen comes from a study of blood T cell repertoires in COVID-19. Per germline, CDR1 MNHEY and CDR2 SMNVEV (reference sequence). This CDR3 region has 15 residues. Trimming removed 5 bases from V and 1 base from J, with 14 bases in between. TCRdb's copy holds only in-frame clones and misses some; the assay was immunoSEQ multiplex PCR. The repertoire holds over 300,000 clones, with about 90% as singletons. What was sequenced was peripheral blood. This receptor was obtained from a man between 35 and 55 years old with acute or convalescent COVID-19. The chain recombines TRBV27 with TRBJ1-1; a possible D gene is TRBD1 (6 bases). The CDR3 protein is CASSTPWGPNTEAFF. Here the CDR3 DNA reads TGTGCCAGCAGTACCCCGTGGGGGCCGAACACTGAAGCTTTCTTT.